The 8 T cell receptor beta chains below come from one sample, sequenced in a study of shared clonotypes between healthy human individuals. Assay used: immunoSEQ multiplex PCR; TCRdb lists only in-frame clones, some missing. The sample consists of about 490,000 clones, around 80% of them appearing once. Sequenced: PBMCs. The source is a woman aged 35 to 49 in good health. Some clones in this sample may be carry-over from other donors' samples.

The rearrangement joins TRBV19 to TRBJ2-3; D uncertain. Germline V gene sequence: CDR1 LNHDA, CDR2 SQIVND (reference sequence). V dropped 6 bases and J dropped 1 base, with 8 bases sitting between them. This CDR3 has 13 residues. CDR3 sequence (DNA): TGTGCCAGTAGGACTTTTGGCACAGATACGCAGTATTTT. It is translated as CASRTFGTDTQYF.

The rearrangement uses TRBV28 and TRBJ1-1; 7 nucleotides line up with TRBD1. Germline assignment: CDR1 MDHEN and CDR2 SYDVKM. This CDR3 spans 17 amino acids. After removal of 5 bases from V and 3 bases from J, the junction contained 15 bases not matched to a gene. CDR3 residues: CASSPLGKGARDTEAFF. The CDR3 bases are TGTGCCAGCAGTCCCCTGGGGAAGGGGGCTAGGGACACTGAAGCTTTCTTT.

J is TRBJ1-5 and V is TRBV6-1; D not certain. Germline V gene sequence: CDR1 MNHNS, CDR2 SASEGT. The CDR3 runs 18 residues. V was clipped by 2 bases and J by 7 bases, with 24 bases between them. The CDR3 DNA follows: TGTGCCAGCAGTGAAAGAAGAGTAGTGTCGGGAAGGGTGCAGCCCCAGCATTTT. It is translated as CASSERRVVSGRVQPQHF.

The chain combines TRBV5-1 with TRBJ1-6; 7 positions agree with TRBD1. V was pared by 4 bases and J by 3 bases, with 7 bases of the junction left unmatched. CDR3 length: 16 amino acids. Germline CDR1 reads SGHRS; CDR2 reads YFSETQ. Here the CDR3 DNA reads TGCGCCAGCAGCATACACGGGACAGTCTATAATTCACCCCTCCACTTT. Its translation is CASSIHGTVYNSPLHF.

Concerning this clone itself: A much larger clone sits a single nucleotide away, making a read error possible. This sequence joins TRBV28 and TRBJ2-7; 7 bases line up with TRBD1. Per germline, CDR1 MDHEN and CDR2 SYDVKM. The CDR3 extends over 12 amino acids. J gave up 3 bases and V 4 bases, and 0 bases lay outside the gene matches. CDR3 region: CASSWDSYEQYF. The CDR3, as DNA: TGTGCCAGCAGTTGGGACAGCTACGAGCAGTACTTC.

With respect to this clone: The same CDR3 can be traced to other DNA sequences in this sample. The V and J genes are TRBV27 and TRBJ1-1; the D gene is possibly TRBD1 (6 bases). This CDR3 has 14 amino acids. The V end lost 6 bases, the J end lost 1 base, and 12 bases lay between the germline ends. From germline, CDR1 is MNHEY and CDR2 SMNVEV (reference sequence). CDR3 in amino acids: CASRQGRTNTEAFF. DNA of the CDR3: TGTGCCAGCAGGCAGGGGAGGACGAACACTGAAGCTTTCTTT.

The V gene is TRBV7-3, the J gene TRBJ2-1; D not certain. The V end lost 3 bases, the J end lost 5 bases, and 8 bases lay between the germline ends. CDR1 SGHTA and CDR2 FQGTGA come from the germline V gene. The CDR3 totals 13 residues. CDR3 in amino acids: CASSFAGNNEQFF. The DNA for the CDR3 is TGTGCCAGCAGCTTCGCCGGAAACAATGAGCAGTTCTTC.

This clone was counted only a few times. V and J are TRBV7-8 and TRBJ2-1; TRBD2 agrees at 8 bases. The CDR3 spans 15 residues. V trimming: 5 bases; J trimming: 4 bases; junction bases outside the gene matches: 7. Per the germline V gene, CDR1 is SGHVS and CDR2 is FQNEAQ. CDR3 coding DNA: TGTGCCAGCAGCCTCCCTAGCGGGCCTTACAATGAGCAGTTCTTC. Translating gives CASSLPSGPYNEQFF. Full variable domain (outside the CDR3, taken from reference TRBV7-8 and TRBJ2-1): GAGVSQSPRYKVAKRGQDVALRCDPISGHVSLFWYQQALGQGPEFLTYFQNEAQLDKSGLPSDRFFAERPEGSVSTLKIQRTQQEDSAVYLCASSLPSGPYNEQFFGPGTRLTVL.